These T cell receptor beta chains were read from a single sample in a study of vaccination effects on CD4 cells after COVID-19. Data came from immunoSEQ multiplex PCR; TCRdb stores just in-frame clones and leaves some out. Counted here are 29,000 or so clones, 74% occurring once; the ten biggest clones make up roughly a sixth. Antigen specificity for these receptors is unknown. Sequencing was performed on CD4+ T cells from PBMCs cultured with HCoV-OC43 spike peptides, taken after COVID-19 vaccination. The receptor set was obtained from a human donor who received a COVID-19 vaccine. The CDR3 runs from the conserved cysteine through the conserved F or W. The order of the fields is clone size, D gene, V gene, J gene, CDR3 protein, CDR3 DNA. A D gene is named only where the DNA matches it firmly. Size is stated for part of the rows, as once, few or many counts, or as a class when the clone is expanded.

NA	NA	TRBV2	TRBJ2-2	CASSESLGTTGELFF	TGTGCCAGCAGTGAATCTCTGGGTACCACCGGGGAGCTGTTTTTT
NA	NA	TRBV18	TRBJ2-5	CASSPLTSQETQYF	TGTGCCAGCTCACCACTCACGTCGCAAGAGACCCAGTACTTC
NA	NA	TRBV5-1	TRBJ2-7	CASSSGTDTGTMGYF	TGCGCCAGCAGCTCCGGAACCGACACAGGAACAATGGGGTACTTC
NA	NA	TRBV7-8	TRBJ1-1	CASSLGTANTEAFF	TGTGCCAGCAGCTTAGGGACAGCGAACACTGAAGCTTTCTTT
NA	NA	TRBV20-1	TRBJ1-6	CSASVGRNSPLHF	TGCAGTGCTAGTGTAGGTAGAAATTCACCCCTCCACTTT
NA	NA	TRBV3-1/TRBV3-2	TRBJ1-1	CASSHTGSNTEAFF	TGTGCCAGCAGCCATACAGGATCGAACACTGAAGCTTTCTTT
once	NA	TRBV14	TRBJ2-1	CASSPTRNEQFF	TGTGCCAGCAGCCCGACTAGGAATGAGCAGTTCTTC
NA	NA	TRBV6-5	TRBJ1-1	CASSSSGSGTEAFF	TGTGCCAGCAGTTCGTCGGGTAGCGGCACTGAAGCTTTCTTT
NA	NA	TRBV6-1	TRBJ1-2	CASSEANYGYTF	TGTGCCAGCAGTGAAGCTAACTATGGCTACACCTTC
NA	NA	TRBV6-5	TRBJ2-3	CASSTGTPSTQYF	TGTGCCAGCAGTACAGGGACTCCGAGTACGCAGTATTTT
NA	NA	TRBV6-1	TRBJ1-2	CASSEGGGVRGYTF	TGTGCCAGCAGTGAAGGTGGTGGGGTGAGGGGCTACACCTTC
NA	NA	TRBV3-1/TRBV3-2	TRBJ2-1	CASSPQGGEQFF	TGTGCCAGCAGCCCGCAGGGGGGTGAGCAGTTCTTC
NA	TRBD1	TRBV6-5	TRBJ1-2	CASSRPGQGSYGYTF	TGTGCCAGCAGTAGACCGGGACAGGGGTCCTATGGCTACACCTTC
NA	TRBD1	TRBV3-1/TRBV3-2	TRBJ1-2	CASSQDGTGNGYTF	TGTGCCAGCAGCCAAGATGGGACAGGGAATGGCTACACCTTC
NA	TRBD1	TRBV18	TRBJ2-3	CASSLFETGAADTQYF	TGTGCCAGCTCACTATTTGAGACAGGGGCGGCAGATACGCAGTATTTT
NA	NA	TRBV5-8	TRBJ2-7	CASSLQPSSYEQYF	TGTGCCAGCAGCTTGCAGCCGAGCTCCTACGAGCAGTACTTC
NA	NA	TRBV5-1	TRBJ2-7	CASSLDYEQYF	TGCGCCAGCAGCTTAGACTACGAGCAGTACTTC
NA	TRBD1	TRBV24-1	TRBJ1-5	CATSDNPGTGGPFYSNQPQHF	TGTGCCACCAGTGATAACCCGGGTACAGGGGGTCCATTTTATAGCAATCAGCCCCAGCATTTT
once	NA	TRBV25-1	TRBJ2-2	CASSEVWGGPHTGELFF	TGTGCCAGCAGTGAGGTATGGGGGGGCCCGCACACCGGGGAGCTGTTTTTT
NA	NA	TRBV5-6	TRBJ2-3	CASSNAGGRSDTQYF	TGTGCCAGCAGTAATGCAGGGGGGCGTTCGGATACGCAGTATTTT
NA	NA	TRBV2	TRBJ1-1	CASGWRTEAFF	TGTGCCAGCGGGTGGAGGACTGAAGCTTTCTTT
NA	NA	TRBV9	TRBJ2-5	CASSTRGEETQYF	TGTGCCAGCAGCACCCGCGGGGAAGAGACCCAGTACTTC
NA	NA	TRBV6-4	TRBJ1-2	CASSDSDRYYGYTF	TGTGCCAGCAGTGACTCGGACCGATACTATGGCTACACCTTC
NA	NA	TRBV12-3/TRBV12-4	TRBJ2-5	CASSYYLFETQYF	TGTGCCAGCAGTTACTATTTATTCGAGACCCAGTACTTC
once	TRBD1	TRBV3-1/TRBV3-2	TRBJ2-7	CASSPRDRGSLQYF	TGTGCCAGCAGCCCCCGGGACAGGGGGTCACTGCAGTACTTC
NA	TRBD1	TRBV7-8	TRBJ1-2	CASSSQGQGGYGYTF	TGTGCCAGCAGCTCTCAGGGACAGGGGGGCTATGGCTACACCTTC
NA	TRBD1	TRBV3-1/TRBV3-2	TRBJ2-7	CASSQADRGGYEQYF	TGTGCCAGCAGCCAAGCCGACAGGGGGGGCTACGAGCAGTACTTC
NA	TRBD2	TRBV7-6	TRBJ2-1	CASSSYSAGGFNIF	TGTGCCAGCAGCTCTTATAGTGCGGGAGGCTTCAATATCTTC
NA	NA	TRBV19	TRBJ1-2	CASSIGVGYGYTF	TGTGCCAGTAGTATCGGGGTTGGCTATGGCTACACCTTC
NA	NA	TRBV7-2	TRBJ2-7	CASSLDYEQYF	TGTGCCAGCAGCTTAGACTACGAGCAGTACTTC
NA	TRBD1	TRBV6-6	TRBJ1-6	CASSSPTGADGPLHF	TGTGCCAGCAGTTCTCCGACAGGGGCCGACGGACCCCTCCACTTT
NA	TRBD1	TRBV18	TRBJ1-5	CASSQSQGAGQPQHF	TGTGCCAGCTCACAATCACAGGGGGCGGGCCAGCCCCAGCATTTT
NA	NA	TRBV20-1	TRBJ2-3	CSAHFTDTQYF	TGCAGTGCTCACTTCACAGATACGCAGTATTTT
NA	NA	TRBV4-1	TRBJ1-5	CASSQESGYGQPQHF	TGCGCCAGCAGCCAAGAATCCGGGTACGGTCAGCCCCAGCATTTT
NA	NA	TRBV21-1	TRBJ1-5	CASREGRNQPQHF	TGTGCCAGCAGGGAGGGCCGCAATCAGCCCCAGCATTTT
NA	NA	TRBV30	TRBJ2-7	CAWSVRRRSEQYF	TGTGCCTGGAGTGTACGGAGGAGGTCCGAGCAGTACTTC
once	TRBD1	TRBV5-8	TRBJ1-5	CASSSDRGGFNQPQHF	TGTGCCAGCAGCTCGGACAGGGGAGGGTTCAATCAGCCCCAGCATTTT
NA	NA	TRBV12-5	TRBJ2-1	CASGPGNTYNEQFF	TGTGCTAGTGGTCCGGGAAATACCTACAATGAGCAGTTCTTC
NA	TRBD2	TRBV27	TRBJ2-5	CASSWTSGNQETQYF	TGTGCCAGCAGTTGGACTAGCGGGAACCAAGAGACCCAGTACTTC
NA	NA	TRBV7-8	TRBJ2-1	CASSPGRRLHNEQFF	TGTGCCAGCAGCCCGGGACGTCGACTCCACAATGAGCAGTTCTTC
NA	NA	TRBV5-1	TRBJ2-3	CASSPGGTPNTDTQYF	TGCGCCAGCAGCCCCGGAGGCACTCCGAACACAGATACGCAGTATTTT
NA	TRBD1	TRBV28	TRBJ1-2	CASSLGQERYGYGYTF	TGTGCCAGCAGTTTAGGACAGGAAAGGTACGGCTATGGCTACACCTTC
NA	NA	TRBV4-1	TRBJ2-5	CASSPRLQETQYF	TGCGCCAGCAGCCCCCGCTTACAAGAGACCCAGTACTTC
once	NA	TRBV30	TRBJ2-7	CAWSVSSAYEQYF	TGTGCCTGGAGTGTCTCGTCGGCATACGAGCAGTACTTC
few	TRBD2	TRBV6-1	TRBJ2-1	CASSEMRGGYNEQFF	TGTGCCAGCAGTGAAATGCGCGGGGGCTACAATGAGCAGTTCTTC
few	TRBD2	TRBV19	TRBJ2-7	CASRRTSGSYEQYF	TGTGCCAGTAGAAGGACTAGCGGCTCCTACGAGCAGTACTTC